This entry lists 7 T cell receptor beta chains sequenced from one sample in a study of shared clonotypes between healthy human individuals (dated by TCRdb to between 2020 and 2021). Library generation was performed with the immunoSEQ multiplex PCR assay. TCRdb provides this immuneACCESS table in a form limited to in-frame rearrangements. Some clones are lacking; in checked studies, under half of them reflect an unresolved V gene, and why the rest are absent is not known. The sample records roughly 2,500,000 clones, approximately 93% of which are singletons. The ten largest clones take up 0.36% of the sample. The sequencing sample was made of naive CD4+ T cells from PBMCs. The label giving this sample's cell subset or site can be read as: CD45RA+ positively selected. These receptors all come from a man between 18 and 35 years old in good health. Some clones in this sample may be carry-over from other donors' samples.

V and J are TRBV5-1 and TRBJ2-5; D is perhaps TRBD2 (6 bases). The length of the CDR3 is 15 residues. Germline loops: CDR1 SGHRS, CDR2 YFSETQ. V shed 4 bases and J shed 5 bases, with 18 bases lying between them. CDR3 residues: CASSPSLTGVETQYF. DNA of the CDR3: TGCGCCAGCAGCCCATCCCTGACGGGAGTGGAGACCCAGTACTTC.

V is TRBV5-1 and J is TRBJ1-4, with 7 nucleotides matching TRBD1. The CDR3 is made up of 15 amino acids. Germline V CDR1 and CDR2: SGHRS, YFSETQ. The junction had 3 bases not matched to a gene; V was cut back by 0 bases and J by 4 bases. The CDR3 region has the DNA TGCGCCAGCAGCTTGGGGGACAGCGGTAATGAAAAACTGTTTTTT. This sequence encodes CASSLGDSGNEKLFF.

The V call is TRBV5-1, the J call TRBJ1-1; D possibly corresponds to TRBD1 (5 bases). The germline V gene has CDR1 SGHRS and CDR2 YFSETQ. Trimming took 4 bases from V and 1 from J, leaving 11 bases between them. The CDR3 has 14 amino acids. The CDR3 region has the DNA TGCGCCAGCAGCCGAGCGACAGAGAACACTGAAGCTTTCTTT. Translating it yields CASSRATENTEAFF. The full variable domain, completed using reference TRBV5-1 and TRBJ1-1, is KAGVTQTPRYLIKTRGQQVTLSCSPISGHRSVSWYQQTPGQGLQFLFEYFSETQRNKGNFPGRFSGRQFSNSRSEMNVSTLELGDSALYLCASSRATENTEAFFGQGTRLTVV.

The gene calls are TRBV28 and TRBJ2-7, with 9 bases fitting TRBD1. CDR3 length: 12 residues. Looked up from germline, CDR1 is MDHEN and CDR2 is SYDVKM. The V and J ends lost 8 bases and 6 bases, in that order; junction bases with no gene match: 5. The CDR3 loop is CASRDRAVEQYF. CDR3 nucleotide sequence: TGTGCCAGCCGGGACAGGGCCGTCGAGCAGTACTTC.

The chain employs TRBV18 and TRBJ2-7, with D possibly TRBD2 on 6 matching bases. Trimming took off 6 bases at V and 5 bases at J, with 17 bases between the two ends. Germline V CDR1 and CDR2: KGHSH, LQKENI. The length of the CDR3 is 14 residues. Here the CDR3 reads CASSPTGGSHEQYF. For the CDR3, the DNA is TGTGCCAGCTCCCCCACTGGGGGGAGCCACGAGCAGTACTTC.

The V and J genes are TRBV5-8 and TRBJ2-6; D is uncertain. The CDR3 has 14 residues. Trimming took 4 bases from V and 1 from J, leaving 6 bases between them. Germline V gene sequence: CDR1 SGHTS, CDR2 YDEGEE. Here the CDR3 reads CASSPQSGANVLTF. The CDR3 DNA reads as TGTGCCAGCAGCCCGCAGTCTGGGGCCAACGTCCTGACTTTC.

CDR3 sequence: CASSTRLQGGDYEQYF. In DNA, the CDR3 is TGTGCCAGCAGCACTCGATTACAGGGGGGAGACTACGAGCAGTACTTC. This sequence joins TRBV11-2 and TRBJ2-7, with 8 nucleotides matching TRBD1. The CDR3 has 16 residues. The germline V gene encodes CDR1 SGHAT and CDR2 FQNNGV. The trim removed 5 bases at V and 3 bases at J, leaving 12 bases unmatched.